The 3 T cell receptor beta chains below come from one sample, sequenced in a study of T-cell memory formation after mild COVID-19. Each CDR3 protein gets one entry after TCRdb re-called the 5' RACE reads with MiXCR. The table lists 250,000 to 300,000 distinct CDR3 sequences, approximately 8% of them singletons. Sequencing was carried out using PBMCs or a T cell subset sorted from them (not recorded which). The receptors were sampled from a man younger than 35 who had mild COVID-19 (a few samples of this study predate the infection). Cell type and time point are not known.

This clonotype was seen many times. The chain couples TRBV20-1 to TRBJ2-7, with a weak D call TRBD2 (6 bases). Trimming pared 6 bases from V and 1 base from J, leaving 10 bases between. Germline values: CDR1 DFQATT, CDR2 SNEGSKA (reference sequence). This CDR3 comprises 12 residues. CDR3 protein: CSAVGTSYEQYF. CDR3 DNA: TGCAGTGCAGTCGGGACTTCCTACGAGCAGTACTTC.

The J gene is TRBJ1-3, the V gene TRBV12-3 or TRBV12-4, with 9 bases identical to TRBD1. The CDR3 length is 16 residues. The V gene end was trimmed by 7 bases and the J gene end by 2 bases; junction bases not matched to a gene: 9. DNA for the CDR3: TGTGCCAGCACCATACACCGGGACAGGGCTGGAAACACCATATATTTT. Encoded protein: CASTIHRDRAGNTIYF.

This chain links TRBV3-1 with TRBJ2-5; D is unclear. CDR1 and CDR2 (germline): LGHDT, YNNKEL (reference sequence). This CDR3 has 12 residues. V lost 4 bases, J lost 5 bases, and 8 bases lay in between. This chain's CDR3 is CASSPRRETQYF. Written as DNA, the CDR3 is TGTGCCAGCAGCCCCCGCCGGGAGACCCAGTACTTC.